The 27 T cell receptor beta chains below come from one sample, sequenced in a study of T-cell reconstitution after alpha-beta-depleted transplantation in children. Unique molecular identifiers were built into the TCRbeta library. Via MiXCR, TCRdb re-called the PCR reads, giving one row per CDR3 protein. The repertoire holds about 360,000 distinct CDR3 sequences, with about an eighth as singletons. This specimen consisted of PBMCs, obtained from the stem cell graft. All receptors come from a human donor who donated a stem cell graft to a child with Fanconi anemia.

Only a few counts were recorded for this clonotype. This sequence joins TRBV29-1 and TRBJ1-5, with no clear D. Germline values: CDR1 SQVTM, CDR2 ANQGSEA. Trimming stripped 4 bases from V and 8 bases from J, with 15 bases between. The length of the CDR3 is 13 residues. CDR3 nucleotides: TGCAGCGTTGGGGAGTTGGAAAGTGAGCCCCAGCATTTT. This gives the protein CSVGELESEPQHF.

This clonotype was seen only a few times. V and J are TRBV12-3 or TRBV12-4 and TRBJ1-1, with no clear D. The length of the CDR3 is 14 residues. V was pared by 3 bases and J by 7 bases, with 15 bases between. CDR3 region: CASSFHIRTGEAFF. DNA for the CDR3: TGTGCCAGCAGTTTTCACATTCGGACCGGTGAAGCTTTCTTT.

The V and J genes are TRBV7-8 and TRBJ2-3, with 8 bases that match TRBD1. V shed 5 bases and J 3 bases; nucleotides not matched to a gene: 13. The CDR3 is 17 residues long. Germline values: CDR1 SGHVS, CDR2 FQNEAQ. In DNA form, the CDR3 reads TGTGCCAGCAGCACAAGAGCAGGGGGCAGAAGGACAGATACGCAGTATTTT. Translation gives CASSTRAGGRRTDTQYF.

This clonotype was found a few times. This chain uses TRBV13 with TRBJ2-1, with 7 bases matching TRBD1. CDR3 length equals 16 residues. Germline values: CDR1 PRHDT, CDR2 FYEKMQ (reference sequence). V gave up 4 bases and J gave up 6 bases; unmatched junction bases: 12. In DNA form, the CDR3 reads TGTGCCAGCAGCTCTCTCCGGGCAGGGGGTGGCAATGAGCAGTTCTTC. Residues: CASSSLRAGGGNEQFF.

This clonotype showed up just a few times. The chain joins TRBV6-5 to TRBJ1-2; no clear D. Per the germline V gene, CDR1 is MNHEY and CDR2 is SVGAGI. The V gene lost 8 bases and the J gene lost 5 bases, with 15 bases spanning the gap. The CDR3 has 13 residues. CDR3: CASRTGRLYGYTF. In DNA form, the CDR3 reads TGTGCCAGCCGGACCGGCCGGTTGTATGGCTACACCTTC.

In its sample, this clonotype was seen many times. This chain links TRBV5-1 with TRBJ2-5, with no clear D. Germline V lookup: CDR1 SGHRS, CDR2 YFSETQ. The CDR3 is 15 amino acids. The V end was cut by 7 bases, the J end by 5 bases, with 21 bases between. This CDR3 is CASGHTSGTRETQYF. For the CDR3, the DNA is TGCGCCAGCGGCCATACGTCAGGAACCAGGGAGACCCAGTACTTC.

CDR3 amino acids: CASSWRIQGELFF. CDR3 nucleotide sequence: TGTGCCAGCAGTTGGAGGATCCAGGGGGAGCTGTTTTTT. This chain connects TRBV12-3 or TRBV12-4 to TRBJ2-2; maybe TRBD2 (5 bases). The CDR3 is made up of 13 amino acids. Trimming took 4 bases from V and 8 from J, leaving 11 bases between them.

The chain uses TRBV6-2 or TRBV6-3 and TRBJ2-6; D is undetermined. Germline V gene sequence: CDR1 MNHEY, CDR2 SVGEGT. The CDR3 covers 12 residues. V shed 2 bases and J shed 15 bases, with 11 bases lying between them. The CDR3 loop reads CASSYAAYGLTF. In DNA form, the CDR3 reads TGTGCCAGCAGTTACGCGGCTTACGGCCTGACTTTC.

Of note for this clonotype: One base away lies a much larger clone, so this may be a sequencing read error. Lacking the conserved final phenylalanine or tryptophan, this CDR3 likely reflects a read error. The V call is TRBV5-1, the J call TRBJ1-3; D remains unclear. CDR1 is SGHRS, CDR2 YFSETQ, per germline. This CDR3 region has 13 residues. Trimming cost V 5 bases and J 0 bases, with 6 bases left between them. The CDR3 region is CASRDLSGNTIYC. CDR3 bases: TGCGCCAGCAGAGACCTCTCTGGAAACACCATATATTGT.

This clonotype was found a few times. This rearrangement joins TRBV20-1 to TRBJ1-5, with 7 nucleotides matching TRBD1. The germline gives CDR1 DFQATT, CDR2 SNEGSKA (reference sequence). J gave up 6 bases and V 6 bases, and 20 bases lay outside the gene matches. CDR3 size: 17 residues. CDR3: CSAAKTGTAAFGQPQHF. CDR3 sequence (DNA): TGCAGTGCCGCTAAAACTGGGACAGCCGCCTTCGGTCAGCCCCAGCATTTT.

This clonotype has at least ten counts. This chain uses TRBV7-9 with TRBJ2-3; weak D call: TRBD1 (6 bases). V gave up 4 bases and J gave up 3 bases, with 14 bases separating them. Germline CDR1 SEHNR, CDR2 FQNEAQ (reference sequence). The CDR3 consists of 15 residues. CDR3 coding DNA: TGTGCCAGCAGCTCACAGGGTGGCGAGACAGATACGCAGTATTTT. Translated, it gives CASSSQGGETDTQYF.

As for this clonotype: Compared with germline, one end of the junction differs, possibly owing to a read error. The rearrangement joins TRBV12-3 or TRBV12-4 to TRBJ2-1, with D perhaps given as TRBD1 or TRBD2 (5 bases each). This CDR3 has 10 residues. The CDR3 loop is CASSLGRIHF. CDR3 nucleotides: TGTGCCAGCAGTCTGGGACGCATCCACTTC.

The chain joins TRBV5-1 to TRBJ2-3; 7 bases fit TRBD1. The CDR3 contains 15 residues. Germline lookup yields CDR1 SGHRS and CDR2 YFSETQ. Germline trimming cut 4 bases from V and 1 base from J; bases unmatched to any gene: 6. CDR3 residues: CASSQTGMGTDTQYF. The CDR3, as DNA: TGCGCCAGCAGCCAGACAGGGATGGGCACAGATACGCAGTATTTT.

This clonotype was detected ten times or more. The rearrangement joins TRBV10-3 to TRBJ1-1; 8 bases map to TRBD1. CDR1 is ENHRY, CDR2 SYGVKD, per germline. V trimming: 9 bases; J trimming: 1 base; junction bases outside the gene matches: 7. The CDR3 runs 14 residues. CDR3 nucleotide sequence: TGTGCCATAGGACAGGGATCGGGGAACACTGAAGCTTTCTTT. Its translation: CAIGQGSGNTEAFF.

The chain links TRBV5-6 to TRBJ2-1; the match to TRBD2 covers 7 bases. This CDR3 is 17 amino acids long. The trim removed 0 bases at V and 4 bases at J, leaving 10 bases unmatched. Germline V CDR1 and CDR2: SGHDT, YYEEEE. Written as DNA, the CDR3 is TGTGCCAGCAGCTTGGTTCCGTGGGGCGGGAGATACAATGAGCAGTTCTTC. It codes for CASSLVPWGGRYNEQFF. Looking up the rest from reference TRBV5-6 and TRBJ2-1 gives the full variable domain: DAGVTQSPTHLIKTRGQQVTLRCSPKSGHDTVSWYQQALGQGPQFIFQYYEEEERQRGNFPDRFSGHQFPNYSSELNVNALLLGDSALYLCASSLVPWGGRYNEQFFGPGTRLTVL.

Only a few counts were recorded for this clonotype. V gene TRBV9 combines with J gene TRBJ2-2; TRBD1 aligns across 12 bases. The CDR3 has 17 amino acids. CDR1 is SGDLS, CDR2 YYNGEE, per germline. With 3 bases clipped from V and 6 bases from J, the junction kept 9 bases outside the gene matches. CDR3 sequence reads: CASSGRDRGRWSGELFF. The CDR3 DNA reads as TGTGCCAGCAGCGGCCGGGACAGGGGGCGATGGTCCGGGGAGCTGTTTTTT.

This clonotype was picked up many times. The V gene is TRBV7-9, the J gene TRBJ1-1; no reliable D call. The CDR3 has 13 residues. V was shortened by 5 bases and J by 4 bases, with 11 bases between the two germline ends. Germline-derived CDR1 and CDR2 are SEHNR and FQNEAQ (reference sequence). CDR3 region: CASSPTIPTEAFF. The CDR3 DNA reads TGTGCCAGCAGCCCGACTATACCCACTGAAGCTTTCTTT.

This clonotype was found a few times. The gene calls are TRBV7-9 and TRBJ1-3, with 8 bases lining up with TRBD1. The CDR3 has 15 residues. The germline CDR1 and CDR2 sequences are SEHNR and FQNEAQ (reference sequence). With 0 bases clipped from V and 7 bases from J, the junction kept 5 bases outside the gene matches. The CDR3 coding sequence is TGTGCCAGCAGCTTAGCGGGACAGGTCGGGAACACCATATATTTT. Its translation: CASSLAGQVGNTIYF.

The rearrangement links TRBV20-1 to TRBJ1-1; 7 bases match TRBD1. J was trimmed by 4 bases and V by 0 bases; bases with no gene match: 5. CDR3 length: 14 amino acids. CDR1 and CDR2 (germline): DFQATT, SNEGSKA (reference sequence). The CDR3 DNA is TGCAGTGCTAGAGAGCTCAGGGGGTTCACTGAAGCTTTCTTT. Its translation is CSARELRGFTEAFF.

This clonotype was seen a handful of times. An end of the junction does not agree with germline; a read error may underlie this. The chain combines TRBV6-1 with TRBJ2-7; tentative D call: TRBD1 (8 bases). Germline loops: CDR1 MNHNS, CDR2 SASEGT. CDR3 length: 14 residues. As DNA, the CDR3 is TGTGCCAGCAGTCCGACAGGGGTTTTTGCGGGGGTAAACTTC. Its protein product is CASSPTGVFAGVNF.

This clonotype was seen a few times. The chain has TRBV6-5 and TRBJ1-2; 9 bases match TRBD1. The CDR3 has 17 residues. Germline CDR1 and CDR2: MNHEY and SVGAGI. V shed 0 bases and J 4 bases; nucleotides not matched to a gene: 9. The CDR3 region is CASSYSGQGPGGYGYTF. The CDR3 DNA reads TGTGCCAGCAGTTACTCAGGACAGGGGCCGGGGGGCTATGGCTACACCTTC.

The table lists this clonotype with many counts. This chain links TRBV5-1 with TRBJ1-1, with D possibly being TRBD1 (6 bases). Looked up from germline, CDR1 is SGHRS and CDR2 is YFSETQ. The CDR3 contains 15 residues. V was trimmed by 4 bases and J by 5 bases, leaving 18 bases between them. CDR3 nucleotides: TGCGCCAGCAGCCCCCCTGGGGGCGGGGGTACTGAAGCTTTCTTT. The encoded protein is CASSPPGGGGTEAFF.

The sample holds a few counts of this clonotype. The chain combines TRBV3-1 with TRBJ2-3, with D hard to call. CDR1 and CDR2 from the germline V gene are LGHDT and YNNKEL (reference sequence). Trimming shortened V by 1 base and J by 6 bases, and 5 bases separated the two germline ends. This CDR3 spans 12 amino acids. The CDR3 DNA reads as TGTGCCAGCAGCCAAGTCGGGGATACGCAGTATTTT. Translation gives CASSQVGDTQYF.

This sequence joins TRBV4-2 and TRBJ2-3; no firm D call. The V end was cut by 4 bases, the J end by 3 bases, with 17 bases between. The CDR3 covers 16 residues. Germline V gene lookup returns CDR1 LGHNA and CDR2 YNFKEQ. CDR3 residues: CASSLRKGGGTDTQYF. DNA for the CDR3: TGTGCCAGCAGCCTCCGGAAGGGCGGCGGTACAGATACGCAGTATTTT.

This clonotype was observed a few times. J is TRBJ2-7 and V is TRBV2; TRBD1 matches 9 bases. The ends lost 4 bases at V and 6 bases at J; junction bases unmatched: 7. Per the germline V gene, CDR1 is SNHLY and CDR2 is FYNNEI. This CDR3 is built from 14 residues. The CDR3 bases are TGTGCCAGCAGTGCTGACAGGGGGGTGAGCGAGCAGTACTTC. As protein: CASSADRGVSEQYF.

The sample holds many counts of this clonotype. The rearrangement joins TRBV29-1 to TRBJ1-1, with D hard to call. The CDR3 length is 12 residues. Trimming pared 7 bases from V and 4 bases from J, leaving 13 bases between. The germline V gene encodes CDR1 SQVTM and CDR2 ANQGSEA. This CDR3 is CSAAHHVTEAFF. CDR3 nucleotide sequence: TGCAGCGCTGCCCACCACGTCACTGAAGCTTTCTTT.

This chain uses TRBV6-2 or TRBV6-3 with TRBJ2-3; 9 bases map to TRBD1. The length of the CDR3 is 17 residues. In germline, CDR1 is MNHEY, CDR2 SVGEGT. The ends lost 6 bases at V and 0 bases at J; junction bases unmatched: 10. The CDR3 protein is CASSFRRDRVSTDTQYF. In nucleotides, the CDR3 is TGTGCCAGCAGCTTTCGACGGGACAGGGTTAGCACAGATACGCAGTATTTT.